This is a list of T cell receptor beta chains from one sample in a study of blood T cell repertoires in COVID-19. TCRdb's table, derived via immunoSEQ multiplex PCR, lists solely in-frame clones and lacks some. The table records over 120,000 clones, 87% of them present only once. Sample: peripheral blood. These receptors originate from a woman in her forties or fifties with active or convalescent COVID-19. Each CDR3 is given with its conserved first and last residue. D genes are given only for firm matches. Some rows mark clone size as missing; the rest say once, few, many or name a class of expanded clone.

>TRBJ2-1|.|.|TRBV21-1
CASSTGLAGEFTNEQFF
TGTGCCAGCAGCACGGGACTAGCGGGAGAGTTTACCAATGAGCAGTTCTTC
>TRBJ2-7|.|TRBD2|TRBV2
CASVRASGAQEQYF
TGTGCCAGCGTGCGGGCTAGCGGGGCCCAAGAGCAGTACTTC
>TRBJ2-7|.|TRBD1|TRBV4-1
CASSQDRGQPYEQYF
TGCGCCAGCAGCCAAGACCGGGGACAGCCTTACGAGCAGTACTTC
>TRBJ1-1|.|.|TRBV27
CASAPAGNTEAFF
TGTGCCAGCGCCCCTGCGGGGAACACTGAAGCTTTCTTT
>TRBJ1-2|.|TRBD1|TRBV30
CASNLDRVNYGYTF
TGTGCCTCCAACCTAGACAGGGTAAACTATGGCTACACCTTC
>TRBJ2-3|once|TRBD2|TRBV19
CASSRGLAGGVTDTQYF
TGTGCCAGTAGTAGGGGACTAGCGGGGGGGGTCACAGATACGCAGTATTTT
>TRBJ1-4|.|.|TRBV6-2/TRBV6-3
CASSYLGRANEKLFF
TGTGCCAGCAGTTATTTGGGCAGGGCAAATGAAAAACTGTTTTTT
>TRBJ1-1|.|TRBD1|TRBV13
CASSLGWDRPSSVINTEAFF
TGTGCCAGCAGCTTAGGGTGGGACAGGCCCTCCTCCGTGATAAACACTGAAGCTTTCTTT
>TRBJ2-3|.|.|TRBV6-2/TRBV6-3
CASSYWQRISTDTQYF
TGTGCCAGCAGTTACTGGCAACGTATTAGCACAGATACGCAGTATTTT
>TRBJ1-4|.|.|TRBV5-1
CASSLVEGEKLFF
TGCGCCAGCAGCTTGGTGGAGGGCGAAAAACTGTTTTTT
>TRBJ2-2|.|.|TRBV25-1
CASSRQGYIGELFF
TGTGCCAGCAGTAGGCAGGGTTATATCGGGGAGCTGTTTTTT
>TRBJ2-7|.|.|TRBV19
CASSISTAPSYEQYF
TGTGCCAGTAGTATATCTACTGCGCCATCCTACGAGCAGTACTTC
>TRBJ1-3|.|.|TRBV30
CAWNWGPGNTIYF
TGTGCCTGGAACTGGGGCCCTGGAAACACCATATATTTT
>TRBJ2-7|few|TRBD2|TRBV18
CASSQREGYEQYF
TGTGCCAGCTCACAACGGGAGGGGTACGAGCAGTACTTC
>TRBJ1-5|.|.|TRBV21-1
CASMPWGVLPYSNQPQHF
TGTGCCAGCATGCCTTGGGGAGTCCTCCCCTATAGCAATCAGCCCCAGCATTTT
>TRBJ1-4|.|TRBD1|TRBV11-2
CASSEGTGREKLFF
TGTGCCAGCAGCGAGGGGACAGGGAGAGAAAAACTGTTTTTT
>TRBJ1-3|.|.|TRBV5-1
CASSSSTGGSGNTIYF
.
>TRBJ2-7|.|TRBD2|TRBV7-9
CASSIGTSGYRRAYEQYF
TGTGCCAGCAGCATCGGGACTAGCGGCTACCGGAGGGCCTACGAGCAGTACTTC
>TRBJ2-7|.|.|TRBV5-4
CASSLDLDYEQYF
TGTGCCAGCAGCTTGGACCTAGACTACGAGCAGTACTTC
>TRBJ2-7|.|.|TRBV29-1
CSVVSSYEQYF
TGCAGCGTCGTTTCCAGCTACGAGCAGTACTTC
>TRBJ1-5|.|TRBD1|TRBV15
CATSRPGQAYNQPQHF
TGTGCCACCAGCAGACCGGGACAGGCTTACAATCAGCCCCAGCATTTT
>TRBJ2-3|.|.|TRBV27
CASSPVMYLGAADTQYF
TGTGCCAGCAGCCCCGTTATGTATCTTGGGGCAGCAGATACGCAGTATTTT
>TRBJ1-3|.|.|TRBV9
CASSGSGNTIYF
TGTGCCAGCAGCGGGAGCGGAAACACCATATATTTT
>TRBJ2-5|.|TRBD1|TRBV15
CATSGPGGISQETQYF
TGTGCCACCAGCGGCCCAGGGGGCATTTCTCAAGAGACCCAGTACTTC
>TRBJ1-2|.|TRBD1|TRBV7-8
CASSRRDSWGYTF
TGTGCCAGCAGCCGCCGGGACAGCTGGGGCTACACCTTC
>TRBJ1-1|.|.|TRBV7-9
CASSLKGVREGHTEAFF
TGTGCCAGCAGCTTAAAGGGGGTCAGAGAGGGCCACACTGAAGCTTTCTTT
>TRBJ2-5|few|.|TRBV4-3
CASSPTGRETQYF
TGCGCCAGCAGCCCAACGGGAAGAGAGACCCAGTACTTC
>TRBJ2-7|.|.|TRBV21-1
CASSKERGGCYEQYF
TGTGCCAGCAGCAAAGAGAGAGGGGGCTGCTACGAGCAGTACTTC
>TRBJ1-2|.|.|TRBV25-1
CASSEYDGLYGYTF
TGTGCCAGCAGTGAATATGACGGACTCTATGGCTACACCTTC
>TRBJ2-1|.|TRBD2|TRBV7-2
CASSLVSSGSLVEQFF
TGTGCCAGCAGCTTAGTGTCTAGCGGGAGCTTAGTTGAGCAGTTCTTC
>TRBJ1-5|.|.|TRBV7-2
CASSLDFGQTNQPQHF
TGTGCCAGCAGCTTAGATTTTGGACAGACTAATCAGCCCCAGCATTTT
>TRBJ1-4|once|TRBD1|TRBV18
CASSRSLQGAISTNEKLFF
TGTGCCAGCTCCCGATCTTTACAGGGGGCCATATCAACTAATGAAAAACTGTTTTTT
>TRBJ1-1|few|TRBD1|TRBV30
CAWSGGSTEAFF
TGTGCCTGGTCAGGGGGGAGTACTGAAGCTTTCTTT
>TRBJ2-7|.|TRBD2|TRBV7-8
CASSLEGVAGPGEQYF
TGTGCCAGCAGCTTAGAAGGAGTAGCGGGGCCCGGCGAGCAGTACTTC
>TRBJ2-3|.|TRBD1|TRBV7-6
CASSLGQGLDTQYF
TGTGCCAGCAGCTTAGGACAGGGTCTAGATACGCAGTATTTT
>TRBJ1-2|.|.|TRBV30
CAWSVGGSRGYTF
TGTGCCTGGAGTGTAGGGGGATCACGTGGCTACACCTTC
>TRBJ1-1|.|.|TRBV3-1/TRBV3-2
CASSLGRFNTEAFF
TGTGCCAGCAGCCTGGGCAGATTTAACACTGAAGCTTTCTTT
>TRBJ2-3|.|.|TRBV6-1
CASSDSGRTDTQYF
TGTGCCAGCAGTGATTCCGGGAGAACAGATACGCAGTATTTT
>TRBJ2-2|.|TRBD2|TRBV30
CAWSAAGGRTGELFF
TGTGCCTGGAGTGCGGCGGGGGGGCGGACCGGGGAGCTGTTTTTT
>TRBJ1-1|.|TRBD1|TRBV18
CASSPGTGTEAFF
TGTGCCAGCTCACCCGGGACAGGAACTGAAGCTTTCTTT
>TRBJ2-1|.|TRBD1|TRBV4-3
CASSLSGTALNEQFF
TGCGCCAGCAGCCTTTCCGGGACAGCCTTAAATGAGCAGTTCTTC
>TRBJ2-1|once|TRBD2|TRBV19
CASSPGTSGRGAYNEQFF
TGTGCCAGTAGCCCCGGGACTAGCGGGAGGGGGGCCTACAATGAGCAGTTCTTC
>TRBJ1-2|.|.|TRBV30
CAWRARAGGGYTF
TGTGCCTGGAGAGCAAGGGCCGGAGGAGGCTACACCTTC
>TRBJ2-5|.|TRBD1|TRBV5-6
CASSPFWGAGTGVEETQYF
TGTGCCAGCAGCCCTTTTTGGGGGGCCGGGACAGGGGTTGAGGAGACCCAGTACTTC
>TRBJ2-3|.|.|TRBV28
CASSLGTSGDTQYF
TGTGCCAGCAGTTTAGGGACTTCGGGAGATACGCAGTATTTT
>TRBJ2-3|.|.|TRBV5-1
CASSSGRSSTDTQYF
TGCGCCAGCAGCTCAGGGAGGTCTAGCACAGATACGCAGTATTTT
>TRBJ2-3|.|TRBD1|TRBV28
CASSWTGKLFDTQYF
TGTGCCAGCAGTTGGACAGGGAAGTTGTTCGATACGCAGTATTTT
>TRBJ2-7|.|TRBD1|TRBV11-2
CASSLVGPGPWDRTYEQYF
TGTGCCAGCAGCTTAGTCGGTCCGGGACCATGGGACAGAACCTACGAGCAGTACTTC
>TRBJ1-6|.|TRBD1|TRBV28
CASSPPRGQYSPLHF
TGTGCCAGCAGTCCACCAAGGGGGCAATATTCACCCCTCCACTTT
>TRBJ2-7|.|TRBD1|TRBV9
CASSARTGSYEQYF
TGTGCCAGCAGCGCCCGGACAGGGTCCTACGAGCAGTACTTC
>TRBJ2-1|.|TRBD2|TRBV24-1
CATSDAGGVGTSNEQFF
TGTGCCACCAGTGATGCGGGGGGGGTCGGTACTAGCAATGAGCAGTTCTTC
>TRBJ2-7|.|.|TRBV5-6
CASSLRLSYEQYF
TGTGCCAGCAGCTTGCGGTTATCCTACGAGCAGTACTTC
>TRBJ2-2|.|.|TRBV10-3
CAITPRAGRNTGELFF
TGTGCCATTACCCCGAGGGCAGGTCGGAACACCGGGGAGCTGTTTTTT
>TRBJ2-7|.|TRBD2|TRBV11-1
CASSLRAGGRNEQYF
TGTGCCAGCAGCTTACGAGCGGGAGGACGAAACGAGCAGTACTTC
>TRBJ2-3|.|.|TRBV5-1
CASCDPPGDTQYF
TGCGCCAGCTGTGACCCCCCGGGGGATACGCAGTATTTT